This T cell receptor (beta chain) was captured by sequencing in a study of blood T cell repertoires in COVID-19. On the study more broadly: The samples span acute and convalescent COVID-19 from the United States, Italy and Spain. PBMCs, B-cell-depleted T cells, or T cells were the source of the cDNA or gDNA that made up the material.

Under the authors' procedure: Cell counts per sample came from amplifying reference gene primers. Some clones are missing from TCRdb's copy, which holds only in-frame ones; the method was immunoSEQ multiplex PCR. V, J and clone size are those of that table, while D and trimming were read from the DNA. The table lists approximately 150,000 clones, roughly 83% of them singletons, with more than 1.4% in the top ten. Per germline, CDR1 GTSNPN and CDR2 SVGIG (reference sequence). V lost 3 bases, J lost 4 bases, and 5 bases stayed unmatched. The CDR3 has 15 residues. The sequenced sample consisted of peripheral blood. This clonotype was obtained from a man between 60 and 70 years old with acute or convalescent COVID-19. The V gene is TRBV30, the J gene TRBJ2-1; 11 bases agree with TRBD1. In DNA form, the CDR3 reads TGTGCCTGGAGCCGGGACAGGGGGGCATACAATGAGCAGTTCTTC. Translated: CAWSRDRGAYNEQFF.